The TCR beta chain under discussion was sequenced for a study of chemoradiotherapy in HPV16-positive cancers. Per the germline V gene, CDR1 is LGHNA and CDR2 is YNFKEQ. CDR3 length equals 13 residues. V was cut by 4 bases and J by 6 bases, with 11 bases left in between. Clones were read by immunoSEQ multiplex PCR, and TCRdb kept only the in-frame ones, dropping some. The sample lists 13,000 to 15,000 clones; 88% were seen once. The receptor was isolated from a human donor with HPV-associated anogenital cancer. V usage is TRBV4-2 and J usage is TRBJ2-3; no reliable D call. Source: blood, taken from a patient who underwent chemoradiotherapy. The CDR3 sequence is CASSPTFLDTQYF. In DNA form, the CDR3 reads TGTGCCAGCAGCCCGACCTTTCTCGATACGCAGTATTTT.